This T cell receptor (beta chain) originates from a study of T cell repertoires in cytomegalovirus infection. Study-wide context: Indications came from public TCR beta signatures; they pointed to CMV infection and to a matching HLA type.

Unmatched junction bases numbered 7, after V lost 4 bases and J lost 2 bases. The CDR3 totals 16 residues. CDR1 and CDR2 from the germline V gene are MNHEY and SVGEGT. Each CDR3 protein is one row after TCRdb ran MiXCR on the reads. The data hold 170,000 or so distinct CDR3 sequences, with about 18% observed a single time. This TCR derives from a human donor in good health (CMV status not recorded). Some clones in this sample may be carry-over from other donors' samples. Sequencing used CD8+ T cells from PBMCs. The rearrangement uses TRBV6-2 or TRBV6-3 and TRBJ2-5, with TRBD1 matching 10 bases. CDR3: CASSSPRTGGQETQYF. The CDR3 DNA sequence: TGTGCCAGCAGTTCCCCCCGGACAGGGGGACAAGAGACCCAGTACTTC.